The 18 T cell receptor beta chains below were found in one sample sequenced in a study of cytomegalovirus exposure and HLA in healthy donors. TCRdb's table, derived via immunoSEQ multiplex PCR, lists solely in-frame clones and lacks some. The sample shows 120,000 or so clones, about 84% of them seen only once. Sequencing was performed on PBMCs. These receptors all stem from a man aged 18 to 29 in good health and CMV-seronegative.

The chain joins TRBV9 to TRBJ2-5; possible D gene TRBD2, 6 bases. Germline CDR1 and CDR2: SGDLS and YYNGEE. The CDR3 totals 15 residues. V shed 4 bases and J shed 1 base, with 14 bases lying between them. The CDR3 loop is CASSLAGTPQETQYF. CDR3 coding DNA: TGTGCCAGCAGCCTAGCCGGGACTCCCCAAGAGACCCAGTACTTC.

The chain is built from TRBV11-2 and TRBJ2-7, with 9 bases matching TRBD1. V trimming: 4 bases; J trimming: 2 bases; junction bases outside the gene matches: 12. CDR3 length: 17 amino acids. Germline CDR1 and CDR2: SGHAT and FQNNGV. The CDR3 region is CASSSQAGTGLTYEQYF. CDR3 nucleotides: TGTGCCAGCAGCTCTCAAGCGGGGACAGGGTTAACCTACGAGCAGTACTTC.

V gene TRBV7-2 combines with J gene TRBJ2-7; D gene uncertain. Trimming pared 6 bases from V and 0 bases from J, leaving 12 bases between. Germline assignment: CDR1 SGHTA and CDR2 FQGNSA. The CDR3 is 14 residues long. The CDR3 nucleotides read TGTGCCAGCAGACCCGGGTTGAGCTCCTACGAGCAGTACTTC. Protein product: CASRPGLSSYEQYF.

The chain has TRBV5-6 and TRBJ1-2, with D maybe TRBD1 (5 bases). Germline V lookup: CDR1 SGHDT, CDR2 YYEEEE. There are 13 residues in the CDR3. Trimming stripped 2 bases from V and 7 bases from J, with 12 bases between. CDR3 protein: CASSLGGGGGYTF. The DNA of the CDR3 is TGTGCCAGCAGCTTAGGCGGGGGTGGTGGCTACACCTTC.

The V and J genes are TRBV30 and TRBJ2-7; no definite D call. The V gene's germline CDR1 is GTSNPN and CDR2 SVGIG (reference sequence). There are 11 residues in the CDR3. V was shortened by 5 bases and J by 9 bases, with 14 bases between the two germline ends. The CDR3 region has the DNA TGTGCCTGGGGTCGGTCCCTTGTGCAGTACTTC. Protein product: CAWGRSLVQYF.

The CDR3 DNA sequence: TGTGCCAGCAGCTTACAGGGGGCGCAGGTTCGCGGTGAAGCTTTCTTT. Its translation: CASSLQGAQVRGEAFF. This chain joins TRBV7-2 and TRBJ1-1; 8 bases are shared with TRBD1. The CDR3 totals 16 residues. The J segment lost 7 bases and the V segment lost 2 bases, leaving 12 bases of the junction unmatched. CDR1 and CDR2 from the germline V gene are SGHTA and FQGNSA.

The chain combines TRBV7-9 with TRBJ1-5, with a weak D call TRBD1 (5 bases). The CDR3 covers 15 residues. The V and J ends lost 1 base and 0 bases respectively, with 7 bases between them. Per the germline V gene, CDR1 is SEHNR and CDR2 is FQNEAQ (reference sequence). CDR3 in amino acids: CASSLEGNSNQPQHF. The DNA for the CDR3 is TGTGCCAGCAGCTTAGAGGGGAATAGCAATCAGCCCCAGCATTTT. Supplemented by reference TRBV7-9 and TRBJ1-5, the full variable domain reads DTGVSQNPRHKITKRGQNVTFRCDPISEHNRLYWYRQTLGQGPEFLTYFQNEAQLEKSRLLSDRFSAERPKGSFSTLEIQRTEQGDSAMYLCASSLEGNSNQPQHFGDGTRLSIL.

The chain joins TRBV6-6 to TRBJ1-1; 8 nucleotides align to TRBD1. This CDR3 contains 13 residues. Trimming at V came to 7 bases and at J to 7 bases, leaving 8 bases not matched to a gene. From germline, CDR1 is MNHNY and CDR2 SVGAGI (reference sequence). The CDR3 loop is CASTPGTGLEAFF. The CDR3 DNA is TGTGCCAGCACGCCCGGGACAGGTCTTGAAGCTTTCTTT.

This clone was found once. This CDR3 is CASSFRTSGVYNEQFF. DNA for the CDR3: TGTGCCAGCAGCTTCCGGACTAGCGGGGTTTACAATGAGCAGTTCTTC. The gene calls are TRBV7-8 and TRBJ2-1, with 12 bases matching TRBD2. This CDR3 contains 16 residues. V dropped 3 bases and J dropped 4; count of bases not matched to a gene: 4. Germline V gene data show CDR1 as SGHVS and CDR2 as FQNEAQ.

V gene TRBV14 combines with J gene TRBJ1-5, with D tentatively TRBD1 (5 bases). The length of the CDR3 is 13 residues. Looked up from germline, CDR1 is SGHDN and CDR2 is FVKESK. Trimming cost V 5 bases and J 3 bases, with 8 bases left between them. In DNA, the CDR3 is TGTGCCAGCAGCACGGGACTCAATCAGCCCCAGCATTTT. As protein: CASSTGLNQPQHF.

This clone showed up just once. The gene calls are TRBV5-1 and TRBJ2-2; tentative D call: TRBD1 (6 bases). This CDR3 has 15 amino acids. Germline CDR1 reads SGHRS; CDR2 reads YFSETQ. Trimming pared 3 bases from V and 3 bases from J, leaving 12 bases between. Here the CDR3 DNA reads TGCGCCAGCAGCTCCCCAGGGGCGGACACCGGGGAGCTGTTTTTT. This codes for CASSSPGADTGELFF.

The chain recombines TRBV4-1 with TRBJ1-1, with 9 bases lining up with TRBD1. Germline V gene sequence: CDR1 MGHRA, CDR2 YSYEKL. This CDR3 region has 14 residues. J gave up 4 bases and V 5 bases, and 5 bases lay outside the gene matches. In DNA form, the CDR3 reads TGCGCCAGCAGCAGACAGGGGGAGTCCACTGAAGCTTTCTTT. Translation: CASSRQGESTEAFF.

The V and J genes are TRBV6-6 and TRBJ1-6; no reliable D call. The germline V gene encodes CDR1 MNHNY and CDR2 SVGAGI (reference sequence). Deletions cut 6 bases from V and 7 bases from J, with 10 bases between. The CDR3 runs to 13 residues. The CDR3 DNA reads as TGTGCCAGCAGGGCGGCGTCGAATTCACCCCTCCACTTT. Translated, it gives CASRAASNSPLHF.

This clone was seen a single time. CDR3 sequence reads: CASSPGQGTDTQYF. For the CDR3, the DNA is TGCGCCAGCAGCCCCGGACAGGGGACAGATACGCAGTATTTT. The rearrangement joins TRBV5-1 to TRBJ2-3, with TRBD1 identical over 9 bases. Losses at the gene ends were 4 bases for V and 3 bases for J; bases not matched to a gene: 3. Germline assignment: CDR1 SGHRS and CDR2 YFSETQ. The CDR3 has 14 residues.

This clone showed up just a few times. This rearrangement joins TRBV30 to TRBJ1-1, with 7 bases fitting TRBD1. The germline gives CDR1 GTSNPN, CDR2 SVGIG (reference sequence). V lost 0 bases, J lost 0 bases, and 4 bases stayed unmatched. This CDR3 contains 15 residues. The CDR3: CAWSVGTAVNTEAFF. Written as DNA, the CDR3 is TGTGCCTGGAGTGTCGGGACAGCTGTGAACACTGAAGCTTTCTTT.

The chain carries TRBV30 and TRBJ2-7, with 9 nucleotides matching TRBD2. This CDR3 region has 15 residues. Germline-derived CDR1 and CDR2 are GTSNPN and SVGIG (reference sequence). Germline trimming cut 0 bases from V and 4 bases from J; bases unmatched to any gene: 7. CDR3 coding DNA: TGTGCCTGGAGTGTTGCGGCTAGCGGGGTGTACGAGCAGTACTTC. It yields the protein CAWSVAASGVYEQYF. The full variable domain, its missing parts supplied by reference TRBV30 and TRBJ2-7, is SQTIHQWPATLVQPVGSPLSLECTVEGTSNPNLYWYRQAAGRGLQLLFYSVGIGQISSEVPQNLSASRPQDRQFILSSKKLLLSDSGFYLCAWSVAASGVYEQYFGPGTRLTVT.

This clone was found once. J is TRBJ2-3 and V is TRBV6-4, with D perhaps TRBD1 (6 bases). The CDR3 runs to 13 residues. Trimming removed 6 bases at V and 3 bases at J, with 10 bases between. CDR1 and CDR2 from the germline V gene are MRHNA and SNTAGT. The CDR3, as DNA: TGTGCCAGCAGCAGGGGCGGGACAGATACGCAGTATTTT. As protein: CASSRGGTDTQYF.

The J gene is TRBJ2-3, the V gene TRBV5-6, with 14 bases fitting TRBD2. V lost 4 bases to trimming and J lost 1 base; unmatched junction nucleotides: 5. The CDR3 loop spans 17 amino acids. Germline loops: CDR1 SGHDT, CDR2 YYEEEE. The CDR3 spells CASSVKGLAGGTDTQYF. CDR3 DNA sequence: TGTGCCAGCAGCGTAAAGGGACTAGCGGGGGGCACAGATACGCAGTATTTT.